This TCR beta chain was captured by sequencing in a study of cytomegalovirus exposure and HLA in healthy donors. Study-level background: Prior work identified some 120 million unique TCR beta sequences in around 170 million T cells. The study, taken as a whole, reports: About 87% or about 30% of the time was how often most TCR beta V segments were productive, according to an earlier analysis.

Amplification used 60 Vbeta primers and 13 Jbeta primers. TCRdb keeps only in-frame clones here, not all; method: immunoSEQ multiplex PCR. The table includes about 170,000 clones, 65% to 85% detected once. The CDR3 consists of 13 residues. V lost 4 bases and J lost 2, with 10 bases in between. In the case of this clone: Its specificity is not known.

The chain has TRBV5-3 and TRBJ2-7; a possible D gene is TRBD1 (6 bases). TRBV5-3 belongs to the ORF category, with a function that is uncertain. The clonotype comes from a woman between 50 and 59 years old in good health and CMV-seropositive. The material sequenced was PBMCs. For the CDR3, the DNA is TGTGCCAGAAGCCCCAGGGGCACCTACGAGCAGTACTTC. This encodes CARSPRGTYEQYF.